Listed below are T cell receptor beta chains from one sample, sequenced in a study of OX40 agonist ivuxolimab in advanced cancers. This table comes from immunoSEQ multiplex PCR, and its TCRdb copy is limited to in-frame clones, with some not included. The sample yields about 60,000 clones, roughly 80% seen once. This material consisted of CD4+ or CD8+ T cells sorted from blood, taken in a trial of the OX40 agonist ivuxolimab. These receptors came from an adult with an advanced solid tumor such as melanoma, head and neck, liver or kidney cancer. CDR3s include the opening cysteine and the closing phenylalanine or tryptophan. A D gene is named only where the DNA matches it firmly. Rows give clone size only sometimes, using once, few, many, or a class for an expanded clone.

abundance,d_gene,j_gene,v_gene,CDR3nt,CDR3aa
-,-,TRBJ2-1,TRBV5-4,TGTGCCAGCAGCTTGGGGCTAGCGATGTACAATGAGCAGTTCTTC,CASSLGLAMYNEQFF
-,-,TRBJ1-2,TRBV25-1,TGTGCCAGCAGTGACACCACGGGAGTCTATGGCTACACCTTC,CASSDTTGVYGYTF
-,-,TRBJ2-3,TRBV7-9,TGTGCCAGCAGCTCGGCTAGCGCGGGCACAGATACGCAGTATTTT,CASSSASAGTDTQYF
-,-,TRBJ2-7,TRBV9,TGTGCCAGCAGCGTAGGGGCAGTTTCCTACGAGCAGTACTTC,CASSVGAVSYEQYF
few,-,TRBJ1-3,TRBV29-1,TGCAGCGTTGAGTCCCCAGGACAGTCAACTTCTGGAAACACCATATATTTT,CSVESPGQSTSGNTIYF
once,TRBD1,TRBJ1-1,TRBV18,TGTGCCAGCTCAGGGACAGGGTCAGACACTGAAGCTTTCTTT,CASSGTGSDTEAFF
-,TRBD1,TRBJ2-1,TRBV5-4,TGTGCCAGCAGCTTGGCCGGGTACAGGGGGAGCCCCTACAATGAGCAGTTCTTC,CASSLAGYRGSPYNEQFF
-,-,TRBJ2-3,TRBV5-1,TGCGCCAGCAGCTTACCCGGAGAAGATACGCAGTATTTT,CASSLPGEDTQYF
few,-,TRBJ1-5,TRBV29-1,TGCAGCGTTTCCCTGGGGAGTAGCAATCAGCCCCAGCATTTT,CSVSLGSSNQPQHF
-,-,TRBJ2-3,TRBV30,TGTGCCTGGAGTGAAGGTTTAGCGGCCGGCGCAGATACGCAGTATTTT,CAWSEGLAAGADTQYF
-,-,TRBJ2-7,TRBV18,TGTGCCAGCTCACCACCGTCGGGGGCCCCTCCGCAGCAGTACTTC,CASSPPSGAPPQQYF
-,-,TRBJ2-7,TRBV5-6,TGTGCCAGCAGCTTGGGCGGGACCCATACCTACGAGCAGTACTTC,CASSLGGTHTYEQYF
once,-,TRBJ1-4,TRBV5-1,TGCGCCAGCAGCTCCCAGCCTAGGACAGCAACTAATGAAAAACTGTTTTTT,CASSSQPRTATNEKLFF
-,TRBD1,TRBJ2-7,TRBV7-9,TGTGCCAGCATCGACTTCGGGACAGGGGCATCCTACGAGCAGTACTTC,CASIDFGTGASYEQYF
-,-,TRBJ2-1,TRBV6-5,TGTGCCAGCAGTAAAGGTACGGTCTCCTACAATGAGCAGTTCTTC,CASSKGTVSYNEQFF
-,TRBD1,TRBJ1-5,TRBV5-1,TGCGCCAGCAGTCAGGGGGATGACCAGCCCCAGCATTTT,CASSQGDDQPQHF
-,-,TRBJ2-5,TRBV9,TGTGCCAGCAGCGTAGAGCAGGGTCGAGAGACCCAGTACTTC,CASSVEQGRETQYF
once,-,TRBJ2-6,TRBV6-7,TGTGCCAGCAGTTCCGGGGCGCGGGGCTCTGGGGCCAACGTCCTGACTTTC,CASSSGARGSGANVLTF
few,-,TRBJ2-5,TRBV5-1,TGCGCCAGCAGTCCAGGGGTAGCAGAGACCCAGTACTTC,CASSPGVAETQYF
few,TRBD1,TRBJ1-1,TRBV5-1,TGCGCCAGCAGCTTGGAGTCAGGGGGATACACTGAAGCTTTCTTT,CASSLESGGYTEAFF
-,TRBD2,TRBJ2-1,TRBV30,TGTGCCTGGAGTAAGCTAGCGGGAGTGTTCTTC,CAWSKLAGVFF
-,-,TRBJ2-2,TRBV18,TGTGCCAGCTCACCACCCTCGAGAGCGAACACCGGGGAGCTGTTTTTT,CASSPPSRANTGELFF
-,-,TRBJ2-5,TRBV5-6,TGTGCCAGCAGCTTTGGCGAGGGGCAGACCCAGTACTTC,CASSFGEGQTQYF
-,-,TRBJ1-1,TRBV7-2,TGCGCCAGCACCCTGGCCGGGCTGGACACTGAAGCTTTCTTT,CASTLAGLDTEAFF
-,TRBD2,TRBJ2-5,TRBV5-1,TGCGCCAGCGCGGGAGAGGCATTAGAGACCCAGTACTTC,CASAGEALETQYF
-,-,TRBJ2-2,TRBV2,TGTGCCAGCAGTGAAGTTTCTGTAGAGAACACCGGGGAGCTGTTTTTT,CASSEVSVENTGELFF
few,-,TRBJ2-3,TRBV4-2,TGTGCCAGCAGCCAAGAGACAGATACGCAGTATTTT,CASSQETDTQYF